The 25 T cell receptor beta chains listed next were all sequenced from one sample in a study of blood T cell repertoires in COVID-19. Profiling relied on immunoSEQ multiplex PCR, and the TCRdb table lists in-frame clones only, not all of them. This table holds roughly 230,000 clones, roughly 80% found once. The sequencing input was PBMCs or T cells enriched from blood (not recorded which). These receptors were taken from a man in his fifties or sixties who had recovered from COVID-19.

V is TRBV28 and J is TRBJ2-2, with D perhaps TRBD2 (5 bases). Germline CDR1 is MDHEN and CDR2 is SYDVKM. Trimming removed 10 bases at V and 11 bases at J, with 11 bases between. CDR3 length: 10 amino acids. CDR3 amino acids: CATLRGELFF. In nucleotides, the CDR3 is TGTGCCACCCTTCGGGGAGAGCTGTTTTTT.

This clone occurred once. V gene TRBV7-8 combines with J gene TRBJ2-2, with 7 bases identical to TRBD2. V trimming: 5 bases; J trimming: 0 bases; junction bases outside the gene matches: 0. Germline CDR1 and CDR2: SGHVS and FQNEAQ. This CDR3 is built from 14 residues. CDR3 in amino acids: CASSGGANTGELFF. The CDR3 nucleotides are TGTGCCAGCAGCGGGGGGGCGAACACCGGGGAGCTGTTTTTT.

This clone was observed a few times. V is TRBV7-2 and J is TRBJ1-5, with 10 bases aligning to TRBD1. Trimming cost V 5 bases and J 2 bases; bases outside gene matches: 3. The length of the CDR3 is 15 residues. Germline-derived CDR1 and CDR2 are SGHTA and FQGNSA. CDR3 in DNA: TGTGCCAGCAGCCGGGGACAGGGGCGCAATCAGCCCCAGCATTTT. It translates to CASSRGQGRNQPQHF.

The chain couples TRBV10-3 to TRBJ1-2; a weak D match, TRBD1 (6 bases). Trimming took 0 bases from V and 4 from J, leaving 12 bases between them. This CDR3 contains 15 residues. Germline assignment: CDR1 ENHRY and CDR2 SYGVKD. The CDR3 spells CAISESGATFYGYTF. CDR3 DNA sequence: TGTGCCATCAGTGAGTCGGGGGCCACCTTCTATGGCTACACCTTC.

The J gene is TRBJ2-2, the V gene TRBV20-1; 10 bases fit TRBD2. The V gene's germline CDR1 is DFQATT and CDR2 SNEGSKA (reference sequence). The CDR3 is made up of 14 amino acids. The V gene end was trimmed by 3 bases and the J gene end by 3 bases; junction bases not matched to a gene: 1. In nucleotides, the CDR3 is TGCAGTGCTAGTGGACTAGCGGACACCGGGGAGCTGTTTTTT. This sequence encodes CSASGLADTGELFF.

The chain recombines TRBV21-1 with TRBJ2-3; the table calls TRBD2, which could not be checked here. TRBV21-1 is labeled a pseudogene. CDR3 size: 23 residues. The CDR3 nucleotides are TGTGCCAGCAGCAAAAGGGCCTTACCACCGGGACTAGCGGGAGGAACCTCTGAGGATACGCAGTATTTT. It yields the protein CASSKRALPPGLAGGTSEDTQYF.

The J gene is TRBJ1-2, the V gene TRBV15; D perhaps matches TRBD1 (6 bases). The V end lost 2 bases, the J end lost 8 bases, and 18 bases lay between the germline ends. This CDR3 spans 15 amino acids. CDR1 is LNHNV, CDR2 YYDKDF, per germline (reference sequence). DNA for the CDR3: TGTGCCACCAGCAGATCAACTGGGAAGGGGGAGGGCTACACCTTC. This gives the protein CATSRSTGKGEGYTF.

V is TRBV29-1 and J is TRBJ2-7; TRBD1 matches at 9 bases. After removal of 4 bases from V and 6 bases from J, the junction contained 4 bases not matched to a gene. Germline values: CDR1 SQVTM, CDR2 ANQGSEA. This CDR3 has 12 amino acids. CDR3 bases: TGCAGCGTTGGGGACAGGGTCGGCGAGCAGTACTTC. Protein: CSVGDRVGEQYF.

V and J are TRBV19 and TRBJ2-3; the match to TRBD2 covers 15 bases. V gave up 6 bases and J gave up 0 bases; unmatched junction bases: 7. The CDR3 consists of 18 residues. Germline CDR1 LNHDA, CDR2 SQIVND (reference sequence). CDR3 loop: CASSRGTSGGTSTDTQYF. The CDR3 bases are TGTGCCAGTAGCAGAGGGACTAGCGGGGGGACTAGCACAGATACGCAGTATTTT.

V is TRBV30 and J is TRBJ1-2; a weak D match, TRBD1 (6 bases). Germline V gene data show CDR1 as GTSNPN and CDR2 as SVGIG (reference sequence). The V and J ends lost 1 base and 7 bases respectively, with 22 bases between them. The CDR3 extends over 16 amino acids. The CDR3 sequence is CAWSAGPGVSRGGYTF. The DNA of the CDR3 is TGTGCCTGGAGTGCCGGGCCCGGGGTGAGCAGGGGTGGCTACACCTTC.

The V gene is TRBV19, the J gene TRBJ1-1; TRBD1 is a possible D gene (6 bases). Trimming cost V 0 bases and J 8 bases, with 10 bases left between them. The CDR3 consists of 13 residues. Germline CDR1 reads LNHDA; CDR2 reads SQIVND (reference sequence). The CDR3 spells CASSIETGREAFF. CDR3 coding DNA: TGTGCCAGTAGTATAGAAACAGGGAGAGAAGCTTTCTTT.

This chain uses TRBV7-8 with TRBJ2-5; TRBD2 matches 10 bases. The CDR3 length is 18 residues. The germline gives CDR1 SGHVS, CDR2 FQNEAQ. The trim removed 3 bases at V and 2 bases at J, leaving 12 bases unmatched. The CDR3, as DNA: TGTGCCAGCAGCTTGCCCCCCTGGACTAGCGGAACTCAAGAGACCCAGTACTTC. Its protein product is CASSLPPWTSGTQETQYF.

The gene calls are TRBV19 and TRBJ2-7; maybe TRBD1 (6 bases). Looked up from germline, CDR1 is LNHDA and CDR2 is SQIVND (reference sequence). Trimming removed 1 base at V and 5 bases at J, with 12 bases between. The CDR3 runs to 14 residues. DNA for the CDR3: TGTGCCAGTAGTATAGGTGGCAGGGGCAACGAGCAGTACTTC. It specifies CASSIGGRGNEQYF.

V usage is TRBV18 and J usage is TRBJ1-4; D unresolved. The CDR3 spans 18 residues. CDR1 is KGHSH and CDR2 is LQKENI in the germline V gene. V was shortened by 0 bases and J by 6 bases, with 20 bases between the two germline ends. DNA for the CDR3: TGTGCCAGCTCACCACCGAGGCTAATGGGTTTCTTCGATGAAAAACTGTTTTTT. Translating it yields CASSPPRLMGFFDEKLFF.

The V gene is TRBV27, the J gene TRBJ2-7; 7 nucleotides align to TRBD1. Unmatched junction bases numbered 6, after V lost 7 bases and J lost 3 bases. Germline loops: CDR1 MNHEY, CDR2 SMNVEV (reference sequence). This CDR3 is built from 13 residues. The CDR3 region has the DNA TGTGCCAGCAAATGGTCAGGGGGCTACGAGCAGTACTTC. Its translation: CASKWSGGYEQYF.

V and J are TRBV28 and TRBJ2-7; no firm D call. Germline CDR1 MDHEN, CDR2 SYDVKM. V dropped 4 bases and J dropped 4 bases, with 8 bases sitting between them. There are 12 residues in the CDR3. The CDR3 spells CASSSPGYEQYF. Written as DNA, the CDR3 is TGTGCCAGCAGTTCTCCCGGGTACGAGCAGTACTTC.

The V and J genes are TRBV10-2 and TRBJ2-7; TRBD2 matches at 7 bases. The V gene end was trimmed by 7 bases and the J gene end by 6 bases; junction bases not matched to a gene: 24. CDR1 WSHSY and CDR2 SAAADI come from the germline V gene. The CDR3 contains 18 residues. The CDR3 loop is CASKAAGVPPTSLFEQYF. DNA for the CDR3: TGCGCCAGCAAGGCCGCGGGAGTCCCCCCCACATCACTTTTCGAGCAGTACTTC.

There are a few counts of this clone. This chain uses TRBV5-1 with TRBJ2-7; D possibly corresponds to TRBD1 (5 bases). V was clipped by 5 bases and J by 0 bases, with 9 bases between them. The germline V gene encodes CDR1 SGHRS and CDR2 YFSETQ. This CDR3 spans 13 amino acids. CDR3 amino acids: CASSYTGSYEQYF. The DNA for the CDR3 is TGCGCCAGCAGTTATACAGGCTCCTACGAGCAGTACTTC. The whole variable domain, filled in from reference TRBV5-1 and TRBJ2-7, reads KAGVTQTPRYLIKTRGQQVTLSCSPISGHRSVSWYQQTPGQGLQFLFEYFSETQRNKGNFPGRFSGRQFSNSRSEMNVSTLELGDSALYLCASSYTGSYEQYFGPGTRLTVT.

In its sample, this clone was seen many times. This rearrangement joins TRBV13 to TRBJ2-2; tentatively, D is TRBD1 (5 bases). The length of the CDR3 is 13 residues. V gave up 4 bases and J gave up 8 bases, with 11 bases separating them. Germline assignment: CDR1 PRHDT and CDR2 FYEKMQ (reference sequence). CDR3 nucleotides: TGTGCCAGCAGCTCACCCAGGGAAGGGGAGCTGTTTTTT. It yields the protein CASSSPREGELFF.

The V and J genes are TRBV7-2 and TRBJ2-5, with D perhaps matching TRBD2 (5 bases). The V gene's germline CDR1 is SGHTA and CDR2 FQGNSA. The CDR3 is made up of 15 amino acids. Trimming stripped 4 bases from V and 1 base from J, with 13 bases between. CDR3 in amino acids: CASSSPGIFQETQYF. The CDR3 nucleotides are TGTGCCAGCAGCTCACCCGGGATTTTCCAAGAGACCCAGTACTTC.

The rearrangement uses TRBV12-2 and TRBJ2-7; TRBD1 was called by the table and not checked on the DNA. TRBV12-2 is a listed pseudogene. This CDR3 contains 16 residues. DNA of the CDR3: TGTGCAAGTCGCTTGATCCCCGGGACAGGGATCTACGAGCAGTACTTC. Protein sequence: CASRLIPGTGIYEQYF.

The chain couples TRBV24-1 to TRBJ1-5, with 9 bases fitting TRBD1. V shed 1 base and J 6 bases; nucleotides not matched to a gene: 12. CDR3 length: 18 amino acids. Per germline, CDR1 KGHDR and CDR2 SFDVKD. CDR3 sequence (DNA): TGTGCCACCAGTGATTTCGGGACAGGGTACCTTCACTGTCAGCCCCAGCATTTT. This codes for CATSDFGTGYLHCQPQHF.

J is TRBJ2-3 and V is TRBV2; 9 bases fit TRBD2. The junction had 8 bases not matched to a gene; V was cut back by 2 bases and J by 5 bases. The CDR3 runs 16 residues. Germline V gene sequence: CDR1 SNHLY, CDR2 FYNNEI. CDR3 loop: CASSERPAGGKDTQYF. CDR3 sequence (DNA): TGTGCCAGCAGTGAAAGGCCAGCGGGAGGAAAAGATACGCAGTATTTT.

This chain joins TRBV19 and TRBJ1-2, with 9 bases fitting TRBD1. CDR1 and CDR2 (germline): LNHDA, SQIVND (reference sequence). V lost 5 bases, J lost 4 bases, and 11 bases stayed unmatched. The CDR3 sequence is 16 residues long. CDR3 sequence reads: CASSPLGGTGIYGYTF. CDR3 bases: TGTGCCAGTAGTCCCCTGGGGGGGACAGGGATCTATGGCTACACCTTC.

This clone was recorded once. At one end the junction does not follow the germline gene, possibly because of a read error. The chain combines TRBV5-8 with TRBJ2-5; 10 bases align to TRBD1. In germline, CDR1 is SGHTS, CDR2 YDEGEE. The length of the CDR3 is 11 residues. CDR3 residues: CASSFRDRGDF. CDR3 coding DNA: TGTGCCAGCAGCTTCCGGGACAGGGGTGACTTC.